This TCR beta chain was found in a study of shared clonotypes between healthy human individuals. Deep was the level at which the assay was run. Several immunoSEQ plates received, in even portions, the genomic DNA of each subset. In the sorted-subset replicate PCRs, approximately 200 ng DNA, around 30,000 T cell genomes, was used. Only in-frame clones appear in the TCRdb table, and some are missing; sequencing was by immunoSEQ multiplex PCR. The data hold about 1.1 million clones, with about four fifths observed a single time. Germline CDR1 reads MRHNA; CDR2 reads SNTAGT. The CDR3 consists of 13 residues. Trimming took off 7 bases at V and 6 bases at J, with 15 bases between the two ends.

The chain is built from TRBV6-4 and TRBJ1-1; weak D call: TRBD1 (5 bases). Sequenced material: memory CD4+ T cells from PBMCs. Described subset: CD45RA-negative fraction. The sequence was obtained from a man aged 18 to 35 in good health. Some clones in this sample may be carry-over from other donors' samples. CDR3 sequence reads: CASTSRRGAEAFF. DNA of the CDR3: TGTGCCAGCACTTCCCGACGGGGGGCTGAAGCTTTCTTT.